This T cell receptor beta chain was documented in a study of cytomegalovirus exposure and HLA in healthy donors. Between the trimmed V and J ends, which lost 6 bases and 1 base, there was a span of 9 bases. The germline V gene has CDR1 WNHNN and CDR2 SYGVQD (reference sequence). CDR3 length: 13 amino acids. Study outcomes and limitations: An analysis that came later showed most CMV-associated TCR beta chains appearing HLA-restricted. A later analysis showed TCR association rates differing by HLA locus, peaking at DRB1 and lowest at HLA-C.

This clone turned up a few times. Its antigen is not known. The PCR used 60 Vbeta and 13 Jbeta primers. Method: immunoSEQ multiplex PCR; TCRdb's copy keeps in-frame clones and lacks some. Of some 36,000 clones listed, 55% to 75% were seen once; the top ten hold under 8%. Sequencing was performed on PBMCs. This TCR derives from a man in his thirties or forties in good health and CMV-seronegative. The rearrangement links TRBV10-1 to TRBJ1-1, with unresolved D. The CDR3 nucleotides read TGCGCCAGCAGGTACAGTACGAACACTGAAGCTTTCTTT. Its protein product is CASRYSTNTEAFF.